This T cell receptor (beta chain) appears in the sequencing data of a study of shared clonotypes between healthy human individuals. Germline assignment: CDR1 SEHNR and CDR2 FQNEAQ (reference sequence). CDR3 length: 14 residues. Trimming took 5 bases from V and 8 from J; bases not matched to a gene: 8. Remarks on this clone: Its specificity is unknown.

The study's findings and limits: The expectation was that sequencing depth would affect clonotype sharing among donors.

Deep was the level at which the assay was run. Original data processing: ImmunoSEQ output held junction-only sequences without quality scores, so filtering differed. Clones were read by immunoSEQ multiplex PCR, and TCRdb kept only the in-frame ones, dropping some. V, J and clone size are taken as reported in that table, and D and trimming were inferred from the DNA itself. The sample contains over 400,000 clones, approximately 80% of which appear only once. The source material was PBMCs. The chain has TRBV7-9 and TRBJ2-1; 8 bases fit TRBD1. The receptor comes from a middle-aged woman in good health. Some clones in this sample may be carry-over from other donors' samples. CDR3 sequence: CASSRDRGGHEQFF. The CDR3 DNA reads as TGTGCCAGCAGCCGTGACAGGGGCGGACATGAGCAGTTCTTC.